The sequence of this T cell receptor (beta chain) was determined in a study of cytomegalovirus exposure and HLA in healthy donors. V dropped 4 bases and J dropped 1 base, with 9 bases sitting between them. This CDR3 region has 15 residues. Germline V CDR1 and CDR2: SGHNT, YYREEE (reference sequence). PCR was performed using 60 Vbeta and 13 Jbeta primers. The protocol was immunoSEQ multiplex PCR, while the TCRdb copy is restricted to in-frame clones and leaves out a portion. The data show about 150,000 clones, about 85% seen once. Each of the donors was a healthy bone marrow donor. Regarding this clone: The antigen is undetermined.

Whole-study findings and limits: Sequencing depth roughly uniform across donors was assumed in presence/absence analyses. Reported findings show TCR beta sequences accurately forecast HLA-A and HLA-B alleles in most subjects.

This TCR was sampled from a woman aged 18-30 years in good health and CMV-seronegative. Sequencing used PBMCs. This chain joins TRBV5-4 and TRBJ2-6; D possibly corresponds to TRBD1 (5 bases). CDR3 coding DNA: TGTGCCAGCAGCCAGACAGTTTCTGGGGCCAACGTCCTGACTTTC. This encodes CASSQTVSGANVLTF.